The present TCR beta chain was sequenced within a study of blood T cell repertoires in COVID-19. Source study methods: Amplified reference gene primers provided the basis for estimating nucleated cell counts. Using immunoSEQ multiplex PCR, the repertoire was profiled, and TCRdb retains in-frame clones only, with some absent. The V and J calls and clone size are taken from that table; D and trimming were inferred from the DNA. The sample contains about 390,000 clones, around nine tenths of which appear only once. V lost 3 bases, J lost 3 bases, and 6 bases lay in between. The CDR3 is made up of 11 amino acids. From germline, CDR1 is DFQATT and CDR2 SNEGSKA (reference sequence). Cohort placement rested on clinical history that participants reported themselves. Cohort 3 recovery required two negative PCRs, clearance, or symptom resolution.

This TCR was recovered from a woman in her fifties or sixties who had recovered from COVID-19. The specimen was PBMCs or T cells enriched from blood (not recorded which). This chain links TRBV20-1 with TRBJ2-7; D unclear. The CDR3 reads CSASAYYEQYF. DNA of the CDR3: TGCAGTGCTAGCGCGTACTACGAGCAGTACTTC.